The rows below give T cell receptor beta chains drawn from one sample of a study of T cells in localized non-small cell lung cancer. The protocol was immunoSEQ multiplex PCR, while the TCRdb copy is restricted to in-frame clones and leaves out a portion. The sample lists 45,000 to 60,000 clones; less than 85% were seen once. Sequences were derived from PBMCs, sampled before any cancer treatment. These receptors came from a woman aged 40-70 years with stage II lung adenocarcinoma. The CDR3 runs from the conserved cysteine through the conserved F or W. The order of the fields is D gene, V gene, J gene, clone size, CDR3 DNA, CDR3 protein. A D gene is named only where the DNA matches it firmly. Not all rows give a size; the values are once, few, many and, for expanded clones, a class.

NA	TRBV2	TRBJ2-1	once	TGTGCCAGCTCTGCCTACAATGAGCAGTTCTTC	CASSAYNEQFF
NA	TRBV5-4	TRBJ1-2	NA	TGTGCCAGCAGCTTAGGGATGAGGAGTAACTATGGCTACACCTTC	CASSLGMRSNYGYTF
TRBD1	TRBV6-5	TRBJ1-2	NA	TGTGCCAGCAGTACCTCAGGGGGCGGTGGCTACACCTTC	CASSTSGGGGYTF
TRBD1	TRBV18	TRBJ1-2	NA	TGTGCCAGCACCGGACAGGGGGCCAACTATGGCTACACCTTC	CASTGQGANYGYTF
TRBD1	TRBV6-5	TRBJ1-5	NA	TGTGCCAGCCGACCCGACAGGGACTTCCATCAGCCCCAGCATTTT	CASRPDRDFHQPQHF
NA	TRBV6-5	TRBJ1-4	NA	TGTGCCAGCAGTTACTTTACGGATGGTACACTGTTTTTT	CASSYFTDGTLFF
NA	TRBV28	TRBJ1-5	NA	TGTGCAGCCCTCGAGGGCGCGAGGGATCAGCCCCAGCATTTT	CAALEGARDQPQHF
TRBD1	TRBV25-1	TRBJ1-2	few	TGTGCCAGCAGAAGCGACAGGGTTAGCTACACCTTC	CASRSDRVSYTF
NA	TRBV6-5	TRBJ1-1	NA	TGTGCCAGCAGCCCTTCCCCCACTGAAGCTTTCTTT	CASSPSPTEAFF
TRBD1	TRBV7-8	TRBJ1-2	few	TGTGCCAGCAGCTTGGGGACAGGATCTCATGGCTACACCTTC	CASSLGTGSHGYTF
NA	TRBV6-4	TRBJ1-1	NA	TGTGCCAGCAGTCGACAGCCCAACACTGAAGCTTTCTTT	CASSRQPNTEAFF
NA	TRBV28	TRBJ1-1	NA	TGTGCCAGCAGTTCGGGGGGAACTGAAGCTTTCTTT	CASSSGGTEAFF
NA	TRBV2	TRBJ1-1	NA	TGTGCCAGCAGGGGTGCTACTGAAGCTTTCTTT	CASRGATEAFF
NA	TRBV9	TRBJ1-1	NA	TGTGCCAGCACGGGAACCGGCGACACTGAAGCTTTCTTT	CASTGTGDTEAFF
TRBD1	TRBV7-2	TRBJ1-1	NA	TGTGCCAGCAGCTCACAGACAGGGATGAACACTGAAGCTTTCTTT	CASSSQTGMNTEAFF
TRBD1	TRBV7-3	TRBJ2-1	NA	TGTGCCAGCAGCCCGAAGGGGGGACAGGGTGTGCAGTTCTTC	CASSPKGGQGVQFF
NA	TRBV2	TRBJ2-1	few	TGTGCCAGCAGTGACCCCAGGGGGGGTTACAATGAGCAGTTCTTC	CASSDPRGGYNEQFF
TRBD1	TRBV29-1	TRBJ1-3	once	TGCAGCGTTGACCCGACAGGGGGAAACACCATATATTTT	CSVDPTGGNTIYF
TRBD1	TRBV9	TRBJ2-7	NA	TGTGCCAGCAGCGTAGCCACAGGGGTCTACGAGCAGTACTTC	CASSVATGVYEQYF
NA	TRBV6-5	TRBJ1-2	NA	TGTGCCAGCAGTCGGGCGGGTGCGGACTATGGCTACACCTTC	CASSRAGADYGYTF
NA	TRBV7-2	TRBJ1-1	many	TGTGCCAGCAGCTTCGGGGGATTAGGTACTGAAGCTTTCTTT	CASSFGGLGTEAFF
TRBD1	TRBV19	TRBJ1-1	few	TGTGCCAGTAGCTCTTCCAGGGGGCAAACTGAAGCTTTCTTT	CASSSSRGQTEAFF
NA	TRBV11-2	TRBJ2-1	NA	TGTGCCAGCAGCTTAAGGGGGGACAGATCCTACAATGAGCAGTTCTTC	CASSLRGDRSYNEQFF
NA	TRBV5-6	TRBJ2-1	once	TGTGCCAGCAGCTTGGTCCTCAATGAGCAGTTCTTC	CASSLVLNEQFF
TRBD1	TRBV7-9	TRBJ2-1	NA	TGTGCCAGCAGCCAGTTTAGGACAGGCAATGAGCAGTTCTTC	CASSQFRTGNEQFF
NA	TRBV9	TRBJ2-2	NA	TGTGCCAGCAGCGTAGTGGTGGGAGCCGGGGAGCTGTTTTTT	CASSVVVGAGELFF
TRBD1	TRBV6-1	TRBJ1-5	few	TGTGCCAGCAGTGACTACAGGGGTTTGAATCAGCCCCAGCATTTT	CASSDYRGLNQPQHF
NA	TRBV7-2	TRBJ2-1	NA	TGTGCCAGCAGCTTAGCGCGAACCGAGCAGTTCTTC	CASSLARTEQFF
NA	TRBV7-9	TRBJ2-1	NA	TGTGCCAGCAGCTTAGGGAGCTCCTACAATGAGCAGTTCTTC	CASSLGSSYNEQFF
NA	TRBV7-9	TRBJ1-2	NA	TGTGCCAGCAGCTTAGCATATTCACCGGGGGGCTACACCTTC	CASSLAYSPGGYTF
NA	TRBV18	TRBJ2-7	few	TGTGCCAGCTCACCACTAAGCAAGCAGAACTACGAGCAGTACTTC	CASSPLSKQNYEQYF
TRBD1	TRBV5-6	TRBJ1-5	medium-sized	TGTGCCAGCAGCTTGGGGGGACAGGGGGCTCAGCCCCAGCATTTT	CASSLGGQGAQPQHF
NA	TRBV29-1	TRBJ2-7	NA	TGCAGCGTTGAAGAAAAGAACTACGAGCAGTACTTC	CSVEEKNYEQYF
TRBD1	TRBV7-2	TRBJ1-2	NA	TGTGCCAGCAACCCCGGAATGGGGACAGGGGCTAACTATGGCTACACCTTC	CASNPGMGTGANYGYTF
NA	TRBV27	TRBJ1-5	NA	TGTGCCAGCAGTTTATCGTTGACAGCGGGAAGCAATCAGCCCCAGCATTTT	CASSLSLTAGSNQPQHF
NA	TRBV6-5	TRBJ2-7	NA	TGTGCCAGCAGTTCCACTCCGTCTCATCCGACTTACGAGCAGTACTTC	CASSSTPSHPTYEQYF
NA	TRBV6-6	TRBJ2-3	NA	TGTGCCAGCGGGCCGAGACACCTCACAGATACGCAGTATTTT	CASGPRHLTDTQYF
TRBD1	TRBV27	TRBJ2-2	once	TGTGCCAGCACTTCGGGACAGGAGGGGTTTAGGGCCGGGGAGCTGTTTTTT	CASTSGQEGFRAGELFF
NA	TRBV2	TRBJ2-3	NA	TGTGCCAGCTCGGTGGGGACCACAGATACGCAGTATTTT	CASSVGTTDTQYF
NA	TRBV6-5	TRBJ1-6	NA	TGTGCCAGCAGTTCCCACAAGGACGTCGTCACCCTCCACTTT	CASSSHKDVVTLHF
NA	TRBV4-1	TRBJ2-7	NA	TGCGCCAGCAGCCTCTTGCCGGGACAAGCCTACGAGCAGTACTTC	CASSLLPGQAYEQYF
TRBD1	TRBV10-3	TRBJ1-2	NA	TGTGCCATCAGCAGGACAGGGGGAAACTATGGCTACACCTTC	CAISRTGGNYGYTF
NA	TRBV7-9	TRBJ2-2	NA	TGTGCCAGCAGCTTAACCCCTGGACGGTCGAACACCGGGGAGCTGTTTTTT	CASSLTPGRSNTGELFF
NA	TRBV19	TRBJ1-4	NA	TGTGCCAGTAGGACCGATGGAGGGGTTGGTGAAAAACTGTTTTTT	CASRTDGGVGEKLFF
NA	TRBV4-3	TRBJ2-4	NA	TGCGCCAGCAGCCAAGGGACCCAGCAGGGTTCCAAAAACATTCAGTACTTC	CASSQGTQQGSKNIQYF